This TCR beta chain stems from a study of neurological immune-mediated disorders. Overall study findings and caveats: The absence of shared CDR3 amino acid sequences among expanded clones across subjects suggests private repertoires in all groups. Phylogenetic grouping put 18 of 34 multiple sclerosis patients' repertoires into one related-CDR3 cluster, a possible signature. The multiple sclerosis repertoire cluster was associated with no clinical or MRI feature.

With 10-nucleotide random UMIs, 5'RACE was used to make the cDNA. TCRdb reprocessed the 5' RACE reads via MiXCR and lists one record per CDR3 protein. The table shows roughly 70,000 distinct CDR3 sequences, with less than 5.5% occurring only once. This clonotype has ten or more counts. What it binds is unknown. Sequencing used PBMCs. The origin of this receptor is a woman in her 30s with multiple sclerosis.

The DNA for the CDR3 is TGTGCCAGCTCCGACAGGCGAAGCTCCTACGAGCAGTACTTC. As protein: CASSDRRSSYEQYF. V gene TRBV18 combines with J gene TRBJ2-7; D might be TRBD1 (6 bases). This CDR3 spans 14 amino acids. Germline CDR1 reads KGHSH; CDR2 reads LQKENI. Trimming took 6 bases from V and 0 from J, leaving 12 bases between them.